The sequence of this T cell receptor beta chain was determined in a study of cytomegalovirus exposure and HLA in healthy donors. CDR3 length: 16 residues. Germline V gene sequence: CDR1 SGHRS, CDR2 YFSETQ. V lost 6 bases to trimming and J lost 1 base; unmatched junction nucleotides: 6. The PCR employed 60 Vbeta primers together with 13 Jbeta primers. TCRdb's table, derived via immunoSEQ multiplex PCR, lists solely in-frame clones and lacks some. Here the sample table reports about 110,000 clones. This chain joins TRBV5-1 and TRBJ2-5, with 13 bases aligning to TRBD2. The sequencing input was PBMCs. The TCR sequence derives from a man younger than 35 in good health and CMV-seronegative. This chain's CDR3 is CASTRTSGGPQETQYF. CDR3 in DNA: TGCGCCAGCACTCGGACTAGCGGGGGTCCCCAAGAGACCCAGTACTTC. Together with reference TRBV5-1 and TRBJ2-5, the CDR3 gives the full variable domain: KAGVTQTPRYLIKTRGQQVTLSCSPISGHRSVSWYQQTPGQGLQFLFEYFSETQRNKGNFPGRFSGRQFSNSRSEMNVSTLELGDSALYLCASTRTSGGPQETQYFGPGTRLLVL.